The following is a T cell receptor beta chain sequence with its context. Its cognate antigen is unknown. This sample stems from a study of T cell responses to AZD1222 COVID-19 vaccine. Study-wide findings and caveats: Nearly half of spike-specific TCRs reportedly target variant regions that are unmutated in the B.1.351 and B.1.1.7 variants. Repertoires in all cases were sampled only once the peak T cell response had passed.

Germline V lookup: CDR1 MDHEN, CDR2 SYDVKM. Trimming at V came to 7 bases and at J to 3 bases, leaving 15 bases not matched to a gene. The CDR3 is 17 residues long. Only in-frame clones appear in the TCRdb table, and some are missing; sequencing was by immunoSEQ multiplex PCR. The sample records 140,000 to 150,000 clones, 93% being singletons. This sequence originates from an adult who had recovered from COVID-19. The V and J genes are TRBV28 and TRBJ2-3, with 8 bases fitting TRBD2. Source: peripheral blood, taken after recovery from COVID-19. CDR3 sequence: CASNPSPTSEETDTQYF. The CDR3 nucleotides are TGTGCCAGCAATCCATCCCCGACTAGCGAGGAGACAGATACGCAGTATTTT.